This TCR beta chain was identified during a study of shared clonotypes between healthy human individuals. Study results and limitations: Owing to a small donor count, the genetic and exposure-history diversity represented was limited.

Worth noting for this clone: The antigen remains unidentified.

Assay: immunoSEQ multiplex PCR; the TCRdb copy retains only in-frame clones and omits some. This sample has about 2.3 million clones, with under 95% found just once. Sequences were obtained from naive CD4+ T cells from PBMCs. The subset is: CD45RA+ positively selected. The origin of this receptor is a young man in good health. Some clones in this sample may be carry-over from other donors' samples.

The CDR3 here is CASSRQGGTGELFF. The DNA of the CDR3 is TGTGCCAGCAGTCGACAGGGGGGCACCGGGGAGCTGTTTTTT. The rearrangement joins TRBV6-6 to TRBJ2-2; 9 bases line up with TRBD1. V shed 5 bases and J 4 bases; nucleotides not matched to a gene: 2. The CDR3 is made up of 14 amino acids. CDR1 MNHNY and CDR2 SVGAGI come from the germline V gene (reference sequence).